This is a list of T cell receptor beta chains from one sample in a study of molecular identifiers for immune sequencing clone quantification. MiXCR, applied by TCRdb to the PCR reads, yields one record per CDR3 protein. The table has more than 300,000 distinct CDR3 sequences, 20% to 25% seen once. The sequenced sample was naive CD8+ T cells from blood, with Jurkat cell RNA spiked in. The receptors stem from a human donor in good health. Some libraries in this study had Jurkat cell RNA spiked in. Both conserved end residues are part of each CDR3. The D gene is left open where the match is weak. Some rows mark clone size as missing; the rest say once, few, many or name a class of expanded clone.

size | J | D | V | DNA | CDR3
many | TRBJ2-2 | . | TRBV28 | TGTGCCAGCAGTGGGGGGACCGGGGAGCTGTTTTTT | CASSGGTGELFF
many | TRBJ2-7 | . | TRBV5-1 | TGCGCCAGCAGCTTAACAGGGCCCTACGAGCAGTACTTC | CASSLTGPYEQYF
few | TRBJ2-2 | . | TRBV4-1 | TGCGCCAGCAGCCAAGGGGGGGTCGGGGCCGGGGAGCTGTTTTTT | CASSQGGVGAGELFF
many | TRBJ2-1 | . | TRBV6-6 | TGTGCCAGCAGTTACTCGATGTACAATGAGCAGTTCTTC | CASSYSMYNEQFF
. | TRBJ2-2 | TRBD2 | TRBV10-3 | TGTGCCATCAGGGCTAGCGGGGAAGCGAACACCGGGGAGCTGTTTTTT | CAIRASGEANTGELFF
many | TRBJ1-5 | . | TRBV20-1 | TGCAGTGCTTGGGGGCTGGACGTAGGCAATCAGCCCCAGCATTTT | CSAWGLDVGNQPQHF
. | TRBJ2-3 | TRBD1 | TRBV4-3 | TGCGCCAGCAGCCAAGTAGAACAGGGGACAGATGCGCAGTATTTT | CASSQVEQGTDAQYF
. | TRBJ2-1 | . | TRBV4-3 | TGCGCCGGCAGCCAAGTACGGACACAAAGCTCCTACAATGAGCAGTTCTTC | CAGSQVRTQSSYNEQFF
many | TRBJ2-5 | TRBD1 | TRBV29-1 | TGCAGCGTTTCCGGACAGGGCGGGACCCAGTACTTC | CSVSGQGGTQYF
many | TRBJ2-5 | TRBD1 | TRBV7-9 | TGTGCCAGCAGATCCCCGGACAGGGGGTTGCAAGAGACCCAGTACTTC | CASRSPDRGLQETQYF
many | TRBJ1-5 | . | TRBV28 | TGTGCCAGCAGTTTCCCCGGGTATAGCAATCAGCCCCAGCATTTT | CASSFPGYSNQPQHF
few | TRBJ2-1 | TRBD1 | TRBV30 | TGTGCCTGGAGTGGAGGACAGGGGCTTTTCAATGAGCAGTTCTTC | CAWSGGQGLFNEQFF